This is a list of T cell receptor beta chains from one sample in a study of early T cells in non-severe SARS-CoV-2 infection. One entry per CDR3 protein, called by TCRdb with MiXCR from the 5' RACE reads. The repertoire holds tens of thousands of distinct CDR3 sequences, with approximately 15% as singletons. Source: whole blood, taken at baseline. These receptors were taken from an adult who was a healthcare worker with PCR-confirmed SARS-CoV-2 infection or an uninfected control (not recorded which). CDR3s include the opening cysteine and the closing phenylalanine or tryptophan. D genes are given only for firm matches. Size is stated for part of the rows, as once, few or many counts, or as a class when the clone is expanded.

abundance,v_gene,j_gene,d_gene,CDR3aa,CDR3nt
NA,TRBV11-3,TRBJ2-1,NA,CASSSFGEQFF,TGTGCCAGCAGCTCCTTCGGTGAGCAGTTCTTC
many,TRBV27,TRBJ2-7,NA,CASSLWVSREQYF,TGTGCCAGCAGTTTATGGGTTTCTAGGGAGCAGTACTTC
many,TRBV6-6,TRBJ2-1,NA,CASSYVTPRGSEQFF,TGTGCCAGCAGTTATGTCACTCCTCGAGGCTCAGAGCAGTTCTTC
NA,TRBV4-1,TRBJ1-3,NA,CASSQLDKPGNTIYF,TGCGCCAGCAGCCAGCTAGACAAGCCTGGAAACACCATATATTTT
NA,TRBV28,TRBJ2-1,TRBD2,CASSFLAGYHEQFF,TGTGCCAGCAGTTTTCTAGCGGGATACCATGAGCAGTTCTTC
NA,TRBV30,TRBJ2-7,TRBD1,CAWSQPGQGVYEQYF,TGTGCCTGGAGTCAACCGGGACAGGGCGTCTACGAGCAGTACTTC
NA,TRBV12-3/TRBV12-4,TRBJ1-2,TRBD1,CASSTGQGNGYTF,TGTGCCAGCAGCACGGGACAGGGAAATGGCTACACCTTC
NA,TRBV12-3/TRBV12-4,TRBJ2-5,TRBD2,CASSLSGRVKTQYF,TGTGCCAGCAGCCTTAGCGGGAGGGTAAAGACCCAGTACTTC
many,TRBV27,TRBJ2-4,NA,CASRGNSKNIQYF,TGTGCCAGCAGAGGGAATTCCAAAAACATTCAGTACTTC
NA,TRBV28,TRBJ2-3,TRBD2,CASSSAGGTQYF,TGTGCCAGCAGCTCAGCGGGAGGTACGCAGTATTTT
many,TRBV7-9,TRBJ2-1,NA,CASSLNSGVYNEQFF,TGTGCCAGCAGCTTAAATAGCGGCGTTTACAATGAGCAGTTCTTC